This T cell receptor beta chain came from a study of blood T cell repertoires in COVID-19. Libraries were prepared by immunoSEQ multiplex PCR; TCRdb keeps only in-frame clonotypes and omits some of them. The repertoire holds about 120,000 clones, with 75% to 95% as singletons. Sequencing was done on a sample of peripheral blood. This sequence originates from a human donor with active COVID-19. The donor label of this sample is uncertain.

CDR3 protein: CASSPGRRTSGGRSSYEQYF. The CDR3, as DNA: TGTGCCAGCAGTCCAGGTCGGAGGACTAGCGGGGGGCGGAGCTCCTACGAGCAGTACTTC. This chain connects TRBV6-2 or TRBV6-3 to TRBJ2-7; 14 bases map to TRBD2. The V segment lost 5 bases and the J segment 0 bases; nucleotides outside the gene matches: 15. Germline V gene lookup returns CDR1 MNHEY and CDR2 SVGEGT. This CDR3 has 20 residues.